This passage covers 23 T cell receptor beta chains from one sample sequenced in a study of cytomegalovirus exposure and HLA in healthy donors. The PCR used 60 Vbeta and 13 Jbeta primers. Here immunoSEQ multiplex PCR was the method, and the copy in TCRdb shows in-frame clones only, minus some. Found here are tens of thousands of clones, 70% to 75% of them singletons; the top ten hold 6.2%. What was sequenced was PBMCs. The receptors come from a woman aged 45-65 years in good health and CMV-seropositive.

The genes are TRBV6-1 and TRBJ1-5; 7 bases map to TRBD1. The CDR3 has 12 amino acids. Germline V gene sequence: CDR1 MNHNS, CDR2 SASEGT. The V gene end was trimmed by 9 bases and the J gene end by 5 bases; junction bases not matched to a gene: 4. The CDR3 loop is CASRDSYQPQHF. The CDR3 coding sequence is TGTGCCAGTAGGGACAGTTATCAGCCCCAGCATTTT.

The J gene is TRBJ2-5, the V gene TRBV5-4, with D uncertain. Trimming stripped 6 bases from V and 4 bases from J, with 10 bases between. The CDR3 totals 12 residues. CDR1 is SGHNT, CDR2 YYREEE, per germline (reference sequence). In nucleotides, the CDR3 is TGTGCCAGCAACCCCGGCGGAGAGACCCAGTACTTC. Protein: CASNPGGETQYF.

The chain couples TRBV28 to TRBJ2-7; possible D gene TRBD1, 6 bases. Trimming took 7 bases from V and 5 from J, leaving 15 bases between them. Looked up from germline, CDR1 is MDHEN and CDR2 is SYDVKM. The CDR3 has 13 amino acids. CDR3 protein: CASIEVGAHEQYF. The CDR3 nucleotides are TGTGCCAGCATTGAGGTGGGGGCCCACGAGCAGTACTTC.

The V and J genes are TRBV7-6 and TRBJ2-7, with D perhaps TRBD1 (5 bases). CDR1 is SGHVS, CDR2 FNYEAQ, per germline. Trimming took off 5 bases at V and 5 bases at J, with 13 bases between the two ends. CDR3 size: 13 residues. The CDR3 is CASSPRTPHEQYF. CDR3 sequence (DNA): TGTGCCAGCAGCCCCAGGACACCCCACGAGCAGTACTTC.

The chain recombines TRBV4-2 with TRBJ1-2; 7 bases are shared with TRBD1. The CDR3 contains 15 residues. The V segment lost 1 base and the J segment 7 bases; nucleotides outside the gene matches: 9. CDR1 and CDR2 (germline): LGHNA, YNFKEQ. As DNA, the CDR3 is TGTGCCAGCAGCCAAGGGACAGGTGCTTACTGTGGCTACACCTTC. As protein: CASSQGTGAYCGYTF.

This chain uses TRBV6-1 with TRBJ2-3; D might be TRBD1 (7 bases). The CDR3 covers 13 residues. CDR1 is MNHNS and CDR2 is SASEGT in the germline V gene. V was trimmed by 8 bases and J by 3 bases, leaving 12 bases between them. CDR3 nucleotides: TGTGCCAGCCAGGGGGGTGAGACAGATACGCAGTATTTT. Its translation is CASQGGETDTQYF.

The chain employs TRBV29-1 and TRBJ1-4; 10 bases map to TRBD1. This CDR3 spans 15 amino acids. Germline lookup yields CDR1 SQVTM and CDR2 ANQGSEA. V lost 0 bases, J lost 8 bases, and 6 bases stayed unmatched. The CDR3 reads CSVEDRTGGGEKLFF. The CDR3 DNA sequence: TGCAGCGTTGAAGACAGGACAGGGGGAGGGGAAAAACTGTTTTTT.

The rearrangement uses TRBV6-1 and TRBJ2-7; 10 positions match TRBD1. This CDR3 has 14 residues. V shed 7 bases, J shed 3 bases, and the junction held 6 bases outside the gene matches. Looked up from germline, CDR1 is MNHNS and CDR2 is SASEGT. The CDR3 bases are TGTGCCAGCAACCCGGACAGGGGGATCTACGAGCAGTACTTC. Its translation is CASNPDRGIYEQYF.

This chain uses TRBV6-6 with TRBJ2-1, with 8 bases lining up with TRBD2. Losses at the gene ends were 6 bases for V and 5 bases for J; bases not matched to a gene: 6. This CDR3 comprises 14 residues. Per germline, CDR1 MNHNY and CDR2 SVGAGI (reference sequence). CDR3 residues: CASRWGTRDNEQFF. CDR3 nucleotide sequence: TGTGCCAGCAGGTGGGGGACTAGGGACAATGAGCAGTTCTTC.

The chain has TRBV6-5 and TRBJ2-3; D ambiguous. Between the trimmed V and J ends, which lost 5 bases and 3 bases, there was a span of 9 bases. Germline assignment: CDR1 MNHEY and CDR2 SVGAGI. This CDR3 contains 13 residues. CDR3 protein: CASSLSGTDTQYF. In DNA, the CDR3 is TGTGCCAGCAGTCTCTCCGGGACAGATACGCAGTATTTT.

The CDR3 is CASSFSGNPDTQYF. In DNA form, the CDR3 reads TGTGCCAGCAGCTTTAGCGGGAACCCAGATACGCAGTATTTT. This chain connects TRBV5-4 to TRBJ2-3, with TRBD2 matching over 8 bases. J lost 4 bases, V lost 2 bases, and 3 bases had no gene match. Germline loops: CDR1 SGHNT, CDR2 YYREEE (reference sequence). CDR3 length equals 14 residues.

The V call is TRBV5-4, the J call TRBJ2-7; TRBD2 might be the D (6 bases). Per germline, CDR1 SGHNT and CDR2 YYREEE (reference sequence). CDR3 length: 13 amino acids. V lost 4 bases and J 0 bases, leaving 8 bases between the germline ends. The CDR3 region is CASSPGSSYEQYF. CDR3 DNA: TGTGCCAGCAGCCCCGGGAGCTCCTACGAGCAGTACTTC. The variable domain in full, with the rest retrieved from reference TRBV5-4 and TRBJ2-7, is ETGVTQSPTHLIKTRGQQVTLRCSSQSGHNTVSWYQQALGQGPQFIFQYYREEENGRGNFPPRFSGLQFPNYSSELNVNALELDDSALYLCASSPGSSYEQYFGPGTRLTVT.

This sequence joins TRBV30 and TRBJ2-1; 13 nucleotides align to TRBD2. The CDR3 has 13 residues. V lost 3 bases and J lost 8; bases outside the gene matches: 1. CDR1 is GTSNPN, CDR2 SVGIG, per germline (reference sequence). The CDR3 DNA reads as TGTGCCTGGAGGACTAGCGGGAGGTATGAGCAGTTCTTC. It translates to CAWRTSGRYEQFF.

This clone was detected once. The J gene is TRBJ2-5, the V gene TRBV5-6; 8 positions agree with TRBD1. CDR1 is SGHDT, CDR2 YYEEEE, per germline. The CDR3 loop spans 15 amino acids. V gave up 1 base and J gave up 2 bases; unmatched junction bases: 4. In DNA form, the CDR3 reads TGTGCCAGCAGCTTGATTGGACAGGGACAAGAGACCCAGTACTTC. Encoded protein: CASSLIGQGQETQYF. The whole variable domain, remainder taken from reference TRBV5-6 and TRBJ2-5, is DAGVTQSPTHLIKTRGQQVTLRCSPKSGHDTVSWYQQALGQGPQFIFQYYEEEERQRGNFPDRFSGHQFPNYSSELNVNALLLGDSALYLCASSLIGQGQETQYFGPGTRLLVL.

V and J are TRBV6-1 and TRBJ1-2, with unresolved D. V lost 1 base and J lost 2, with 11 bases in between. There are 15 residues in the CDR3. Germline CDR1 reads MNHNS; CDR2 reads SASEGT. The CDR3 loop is CASSEGEGPNYGYTF. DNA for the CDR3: TGTGCCAGCAGTGAAGGGGAGGGTCCGAACTATGGCTACACCTTC.

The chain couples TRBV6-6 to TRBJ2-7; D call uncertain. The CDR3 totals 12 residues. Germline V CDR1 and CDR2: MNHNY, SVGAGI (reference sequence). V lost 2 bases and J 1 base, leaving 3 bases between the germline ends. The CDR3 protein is CASSYESYEQYF. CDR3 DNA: TGTGCCAGCAGTTACGAGTCCTACGAGCAGTACTTC.

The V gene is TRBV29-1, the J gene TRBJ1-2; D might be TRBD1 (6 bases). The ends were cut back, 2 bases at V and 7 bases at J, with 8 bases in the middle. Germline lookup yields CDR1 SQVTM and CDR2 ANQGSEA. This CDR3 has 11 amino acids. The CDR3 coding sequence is TGCAGCGTTGAAACAGGGCTTGGCTACACCTTC. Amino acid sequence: CSVETGLGYTF.

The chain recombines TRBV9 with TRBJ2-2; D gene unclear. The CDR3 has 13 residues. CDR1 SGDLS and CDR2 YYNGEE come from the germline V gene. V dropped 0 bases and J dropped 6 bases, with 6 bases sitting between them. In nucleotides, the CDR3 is TGTGCCAGCAGCGTAGGTCTCCCCGGGGAGCTGTTTTTT. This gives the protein CASSVGLPGELFF.

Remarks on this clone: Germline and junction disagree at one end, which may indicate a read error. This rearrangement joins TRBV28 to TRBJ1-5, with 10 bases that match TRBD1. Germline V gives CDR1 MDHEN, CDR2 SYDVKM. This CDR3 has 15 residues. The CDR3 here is CASSLGTGANQPQNF. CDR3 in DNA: TGTGCCAGCAGTTTGGGGACAGGGGCTAATCAGCCCCAGAATTTT.

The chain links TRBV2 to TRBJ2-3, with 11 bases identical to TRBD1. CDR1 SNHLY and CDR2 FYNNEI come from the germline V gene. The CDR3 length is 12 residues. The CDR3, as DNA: TGTGCTGGGGGACAGGGGGATGATACGCAGTATTTT. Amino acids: CAGGQGDDTQYF.

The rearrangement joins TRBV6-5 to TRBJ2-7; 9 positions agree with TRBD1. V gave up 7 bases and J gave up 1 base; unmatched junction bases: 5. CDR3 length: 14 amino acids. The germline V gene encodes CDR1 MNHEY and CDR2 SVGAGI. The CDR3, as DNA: TGTGCCAGCACCCAAGGACAGGGGTCCTACGAGCAGTACTTC. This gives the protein CASTQGQGSYEQYF.

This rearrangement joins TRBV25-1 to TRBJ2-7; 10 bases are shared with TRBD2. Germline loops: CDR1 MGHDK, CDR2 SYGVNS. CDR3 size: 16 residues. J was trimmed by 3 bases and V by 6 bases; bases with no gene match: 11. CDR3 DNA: TGTGCCAGCAGGAAGGAGTATGTAGCGGGAGGCTACGAGCAGTACTTC. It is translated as CASRKEYVAGGYEQYF.

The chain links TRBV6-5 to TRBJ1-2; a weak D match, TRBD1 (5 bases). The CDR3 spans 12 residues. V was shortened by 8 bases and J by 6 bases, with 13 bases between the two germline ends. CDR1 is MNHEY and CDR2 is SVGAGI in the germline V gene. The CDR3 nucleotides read TGTGCCAGCTATCAGGGTGTCCATGGCTACACCTTC. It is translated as CASYQGVHGYTF.